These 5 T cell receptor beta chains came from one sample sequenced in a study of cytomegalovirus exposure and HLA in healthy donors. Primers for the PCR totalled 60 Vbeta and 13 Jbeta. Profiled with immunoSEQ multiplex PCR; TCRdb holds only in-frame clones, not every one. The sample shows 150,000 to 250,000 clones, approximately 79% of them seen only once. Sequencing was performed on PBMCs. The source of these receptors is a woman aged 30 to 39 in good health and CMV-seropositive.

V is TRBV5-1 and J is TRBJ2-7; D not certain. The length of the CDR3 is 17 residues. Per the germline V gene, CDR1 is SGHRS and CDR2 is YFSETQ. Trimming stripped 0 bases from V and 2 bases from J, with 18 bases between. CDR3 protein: CASSLASLPTRTYEQYF. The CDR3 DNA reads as TGCGCCAGCAGCTTGGCCTCACTCCCGACACGTACCTACGAGCAGTACTTC.

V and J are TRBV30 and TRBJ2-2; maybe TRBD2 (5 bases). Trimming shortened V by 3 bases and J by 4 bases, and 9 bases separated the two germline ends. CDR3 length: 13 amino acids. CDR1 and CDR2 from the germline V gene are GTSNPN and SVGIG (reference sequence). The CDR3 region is CAWREEFTGELFF. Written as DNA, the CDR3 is TGTGCCTGGAGGGAGGAGTTCACCGGGGAGCTGTTTTTT.

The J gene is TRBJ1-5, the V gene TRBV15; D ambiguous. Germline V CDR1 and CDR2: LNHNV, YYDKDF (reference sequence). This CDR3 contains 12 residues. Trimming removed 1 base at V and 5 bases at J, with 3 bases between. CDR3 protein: CATSRADQPQHF. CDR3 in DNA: TGTGCCACCAGCAGAGCCGATCAGCCCCAGCATTTT.

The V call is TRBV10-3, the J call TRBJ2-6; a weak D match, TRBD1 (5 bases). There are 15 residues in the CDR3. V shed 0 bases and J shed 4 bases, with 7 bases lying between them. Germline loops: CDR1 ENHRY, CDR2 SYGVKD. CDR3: CAISESGAGANVLTF. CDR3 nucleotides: TGTGCCATCAGTGAGTCTGGGGCAGGGGCCAACGTCCTGACTTTC.

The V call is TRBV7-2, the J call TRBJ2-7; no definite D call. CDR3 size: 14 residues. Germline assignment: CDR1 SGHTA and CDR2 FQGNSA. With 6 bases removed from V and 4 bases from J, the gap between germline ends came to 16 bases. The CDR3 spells CASSHPPLLYEQYF. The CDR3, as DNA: TGTGCCAGCAGTCACCCTCCCCTGCTATACGAGCAGTACTTC.